The present entry profiles one T cell receptor (beta chain) with its context. Its antigen is undetermined. The PCR used 60 Vbeta and 13 Jbeta primers. Sequencing was performed with immunoSEQ multiplex PCR; in TCRdb, only in-frame clones are kept and a portion is missing. The table lists over 30,000 clones, roughly 88% of them singletons. The data are from a study of cytomegalovirus exposure and HLA in healthy donors. About the research overall: Unique TCR beta sequences numbering some 120 million came from 150 million to 200 million T cells in an earlier analysis. General study findings and limits: For TCR beta chains, V- and J-gene trimming was later linked to a missense DCLRE1C variant. There were some 150 TCR beta chains listed as cytomegalovirus-associated. Reports indicate that TCR beta sequences accurately predicted the HLA-A and HLA-B alleles of most subjects.

The germline V gene has CDR1 MNHEY and CDR2 SMNVEV (reference sequence). Deletions cut 2 bases from V and 0 bases from J, with 21 bases between. The CDR3 covers 19 residues. This receptor was obtained from a woman aged 40 to 49 in good health and CMV-seropositive. The genes are TRBV27 and TRBJ2-3, with D maybe TRBD2 (7 bases). Sequenced input: PBMCs. The CDR3: CASSLRGGAARGSTDTQYF. CDR3 sequence (DNA): TGTGCCAGCAGTTTAAGGGGGGGGGCGGCACGGGGGAGCACAGATACGCAGTATTTT.